These T cell receptor beta chains were read from a single sample in a study of Ad26.COV2.S vaccination and SARS-CoV-2 variants. The data were produced by immunoSEQ multiplex PCR, yet TCRdb's version contains in-frame clones alone and is incomplete. Among some 500,000 clones listed, 75% to 90% were seen once. Specimen: peripheral blood, collected in a trial of Ad26.COV2.S vaccine versus placebo. The receptors were sampled from a person aged 18-60 years who received the Ad26.COV2.S COVID-19 vaccine or a placebo. CDR3s include the opening cysteine and the closing phenylalanine or tryptophan. A D gene is named only where the DNA matches it firmly. Size values are once, few and many counts, or a class for expanded clones, and some rows have none.

>-|-|TRBV4-2
CASSQEESTDTQYF
>-|TRBD1|TRBV11-3
CASSLPTGGEKLFF
>-|TRBD2|TRBV19
CASQVAGSTDTQYF
>-|TRBD2|TRBV5-1
CASSFYGYGREDTQYF
>-|-|TRBV9
CASSVSSGTDTQYF
>-|TRBD1|TRBV20-1
CSASKIRDRYEQYF
>-|-|TRBV7-2
CASASGAHLSAFF
>-|-|TRBV24-1
CATSGASHSNQPQHF
>-|-|TRBV3-1/TRBV3-2
CASSQDFKGPDTQYF
>-|-|TRBV12-3/TRBV12-4
CASSFRGQPQHF
>-|TRBD1|TRBV5-1
CASRYGQGNEQFF
>once|TRBD1|TRBV6-6
CASRGQGESPLHF
>-|-|TRBV5-6
CASSRTDNTEAFF
>-|-|TRBV27
CASSWQGSTDTQYF
>-|TRBD1|TRBV24-1
CATSDPETGRNGYTF
>-|-|TRBV10-3
CAISKERGRIHF
>-|TRBD2|TRBV10-2
CASRTSGTYNEQFF
>-|TRBD1|TRBV19
CASSTTGARQPQHF
>-|-|TRBV21-1
CASSPPSRGAENTEAFF
>-|-|TRBV18
CASSPPADRLGTQYF
>-|-|TRBV19
CASSLTDRENGYTF
>once|-|TRBV27
CASGVGRLGAGELFF
>-|TRBD1|TRBV5-1
CASSPLGQGVGNTIYF
>-|-|TRBV5-4
CASSLGTATNEKLFF
>-|-|TRBV4-3
CASSQDYAGEGSPLHF
>-|TRBD2|TRBV5-1
CASESGGRETQYF
>once|-|TRBV5-1
CASSLGGAPQAQHF
>-|-|TRBV5-1
CASSAQGTDGYTF
>-|-|TRBV5-6
CASSDGTSGGYTF
>-|-|TRBV7-3
CASSSTAGLNEQFF
>-|TRBD1|TRBV11-2
CASSHTVDRAQYF
>-|-|TRBV7-9
CAGSSSLNTEAFF
>-|-|TRBV27
CASRAELLSYNSPLHF
>-|-|TRBV5-1
CASSLMGGDQETQYF
>few|-|TRBV6-5
CASKVSPDSPLHF
>-|-|TRBV19
CASSWGPRRSSYNEQFF
>-|TRBD2|TRBV11-3
CASSSIGGGTDTQYF
>once|TRBD2|TRBV5-1
CASSLRGGSSGELFF
>-|TRBD1|TRBV19
CASSIGTGNTEAFF
>-|TRBD1|TRBV5-6
CASSSRTGSIQYF
>-|-|TRBV5-4
CASSLAGAYSGNTIYF
>-|-|TRBV2
CASSGQGWKLFF
>-|-|TRBV18
CASSRYQEVKLFF
>-|-|TRBV2
CASPQGPGGTDTQYF
>-|TRBD1|TRBV11-1
CASSKFGTDYEQYF
>-|-|TRBV3-1/TRBV3-2
CASSYGQLELYTF
>-|-|TRBV19
CASSIGVPWEQFF
>-|-|TRBV3-1/TRBV3-2
CASSRRSEVDTGELFF
>-|-|TRBV2
CASSKDSGNTIYF
>-|-|TRBV4-3
CASSQVGGGANVLTF
>-|TRBD1|TRBV19
CASSPIPGQGISPLHF
>once|-|TRBV15
CATSRDSGAFRNTQEQFF
>few|TRBD1|TRBV4-1
CASSQGTGGNGYTF
>-|TRBD1|TRBV5-6
CASSFSRGQRAGNTIYF
>few|TRBD1|TRBV15
CATSIGTANTGELFF
>-|-|TRBV4-2
CASSQGGRNTEAFF
>-|-|TRBV10-3
CAIAQSHIQYF